The 14 T cell receptor beta chains given below trace back to one sample, sequenced in a study of blood T cell repertoires in COVID-19. Method: immunoSEQ multiplex PCR; TCRdb's copy keeps in-frame clones and lacks some. The sample has 400,000 to 550,000 clones, 87% seen once. Sample: PBMCs or T cells enriched from blood (not recorded which). Receptors were obtained from a woman aged 18-29 years with acute COVID-19.

The rearrangement links TRBV7-9 to TRBJ1-2, with 8 nucleotides matching TRBD1. The V and J ends lost 7 bases and 1 base, in that order; junction bases with no gene match: 20. The CDR3 totals 19 residues. In germline, CDR1 is SEHNR, CDR2 FQNEAQ (reference sequence). The CDR3 here is CASNPLGGRDRGVNYGYTF. The CDR3 bases are TGTGCCAGCAACCCATTAGGGGGCCGAGACAGGGGCGTTAACTATGGCTACACCTTC. Full variable domain (missing parts from reference TRBV7-9 and TRBJ1-2): DTGVSQNPRHKITKRGQNVTFRCDPISEHNRLYWYRQTLGQGPEFLTYFQNEAQLEKSRLLSDRFSAERPKGSFSTLEIQRTEQGDSAMYLCASNPLGGRDRGVNYGYTFGSGTRLTVV.

The rearrangement joins TRBV2 to TRBJ2-7; 10 positions match TRBD1. Germline assignment: CDR1 SNHLY and CDR2 FYNNEI. V lost 9 bases to trimming and J lost 3 bases; unmatched junction nucleotides: 2. This CDR3 spans 12 amino acids. CDR3 sequence: CASGQGDYEQYF. The CDR3 DNA reads as TGTGCCAGTGGACAGGGGGACTACGAGCAGTACTTC. The variable domain in full, completed from reference TRBV2 and TRBJ2-7, reads EPEVTQTPSHQVTQMGQEVILRCVPISNHLYFYWYRQILGQKVEFLVSFYNNEISEKSEIFDDQFSVERPDGSNFTLKIRSTKLEDSAMYFCASGQGDYEQYFGPGTRLTVT.

A word on this clone: Other nucleotide sequences in the sample specify the same CDR3. This rearrangement joins TRBV28 to TRBJ1-2; D not certain. This CDR3 comprises 12 residues. Germline assignment: CDR1 MDHEN and CDR2 SYDVKM. V lost 2 bases and J lost 7, with 8 bases in between. In DNA, the CDR3 is TGTGCCAGCAGTTTAAGGAGGGCTGGCTACACCTTC. As protein: CASSLRRAGYTF.

The rearrangement links TRBV29-1 to TRBJ2-7; D ambiguous. This CDR3 has 11 residues. Per the germline V gene, CDR1 is SQVTM and CDR2 is ANQGSEA. V lost 7 bases, J lost 6 bases, and 13 bases lay in between. DNA of the CDR3: TGCAGCGAATGCACCCGCGGCGAGCAGTACTTC. This encodes CSECTRGEQYF.

This chain uses TRBV10-2 with TRBJ1-1; D gene uncertain. Germline V gene lookup returns CDR1 WSHSY and CDR2 SAAADI. This CDR3 has 14 amino acids. V was shortened by 5 bases and J by 2 bases, with 12 bases between the two germline ends. The CDR3 loop is CASSPGNLNTEAFF. The CDR3 nucleotides read TGCGCCAGCAGTCCAGGAAACCTTAACACTGAAGCTTTCTTT.

V is TRBV6-1 and J is TRBJ1-5, with D possibly matching TRBD1 (6 bases). The CDR3 totals 17 residues. The germline V gene encodes CDR1 MNHNS and CDR2 SASEGT. V shed 3 bases and J shed 0 bases, with 15 bases lying between them. The CDR3 region is CASSDHHRQDSNQPQHF. Here the CDR3 DNA reads TGTGCCAGCAGTGATCACCATCGACAGGATAGCAATCAGCCCCAGCATTTT.

In DNA form, the CDR3 reads TGTGCCAGCAGCTTCGAGCGCGGGAACCACGAGCAGTACTTC. Translation gives CASSFERGNHEQYF. The J gene is TRBJ2-7, the V gene TRBV11-2; D possibly corresponds to TRBD2 (6 bases). Germline lookup yields CDR1 SGHAT and CDR2 FQNNGV. The CDR3 is 14 residues long. Trimming stripped 3 bases from V and 5 bases from J, with 14 bases between.

V gene TRBV27 combines with J gene TRBJ2-3; possibly TRBD2 for D (5 bases). Trimming took off 0 bases at V and 6 bases at J, with 7 bases between the two ends. This CDR3 spans 13 amino acids. Germline CDR1 is MNHEY and CDR2 is SMNVEV (reference sequence). CDR3 sequence reads: CASSLSSVDTQYF. The CDR3 DNA is TGTGCCAGCAGTTTATCTAGCGTCGATACGCAGTATTTT.

This clone has a handful of counts. The rearrangement uses TRBV9 and TRBJ2-2; D unresolved. The CDR3 consists of 15 residues. V shed 0 bases and J shed 0 bases, with 6 bases lying between them. Germline assignment: CDR1 SGDLS and CDR2 YYNGEE. The CDR3 reads CASSVVSSNTGELFF. The CDR3 bases are TGTGCCAGCAGCGTAGTAAGCTCGAACACCGGGGAGCTGTTTTTT.

The chain recombines TRBV3-1 (or the pseudogene TRBV3-2) with TRBJ2-1, with TRBD2 identical over 16 bases. Per the germline V gene, CDR1 is LGHDT and CDR2 is YNNKEL (reference sequence). The CDR3 covers 15 residues. J lost 5 bases, V lost 6 bases, and 1 base had no gene match. CDR3 bases: TGTGCCAGCAGGGGACTAGCGGGAGGGCACAATGAGCAGTTCTTC. Amino acids: CASRGLAGGHNEQFF.

V and J are TRBV21-1 and TRBJ2-4; TRBD2 reflects the table's D call only, with no check against the DNA. TRBV21-1 is a known pseudogene. There are 17 residues in the CDR3. The CDR3: CASSIRRTQLAKNIQYF. In nucleotides, the CDR3 is TGTGCCAGCAGCATAAGGAGGACGCAACTAGCCAAAAACATTCAGTACTTC.

V is TRBV27 and J is TRBJ2-7, with TRBD2 identical over 8 bases. Germline V gene data show CDR1 as MNHEY and CDR2 as SMNVEV (reference sequence). The CDR3 covers 16 residues. V trimming: 5 bases; J trimming: 3 bases; junction bases outside the gene matches: 12. CDR3 DNA sequence: TGTGCCAGCAGTGGACTTCTAGCGGGCGTCTTCTACGAGCAGTACTTC. Residues: CASSGLLAGVFYEQYF.

The rearrangement links TRBV9 to TRBJ2-5, with 10 bases lining up with TRBD1. Germline V gives CDR1 SGDLS, CDR2 YYNGEE. CDR3 length: 15 amino acids. J was trimmed by 5 bases and V by 3 bases; bases with no gene match: 7. CDR3 bases: TGTGCCAGCAGCGGATCGGGACAGGGGCGGGAGACCCAGTACTTC. Protein: CASSGSGQGRETQYF.

This CDR3 reads CASSSGTRGYEQYF. The CDR3 DNA follows: TGTGCCAGCAGCTCGGGGACTAGGGGCTACGAGCAGTACTTC. This chain uses TRBV13 with TRBJ2-7, with 8 bases matching TRBD2. Trimming took 4 bases from V and 3 from J; bases not matched to a gene: 5. There are 14 residues in the CDR3. The germline gives CDR1 PRHDT, CDR2 FYEKMQ (reference sequence).